This T cell receptor (beta chain) was identified in a study of a mutant IDH1 vaccine in newly diagnosed glioma. At the level of the study: Most patients had radiochemotherapy with temozolomide before enrollment; others had one alone. Study-wide findings and caveats: There seemed to be no relation between pseudoprogression and changes in top peripheral T cell clonotypes. Across multiple MHC alleles, 93.3% of patients had vaccine-induced responses.

A note on this clone: The antigen is unknown.

The time point is: baseline, week 1 (first vaccination visit). Treatment reported: pre-vaccination baseline after standard-of-care therapy. The donor cohort comprised cases of new WHO grade 3 or 4 IDH1-mutant, ATRX-lost astrocytoma. Per the germline V gene, CDR1 is MNHEY and CDR2 is SVGAGI. The CDR3 consists of 13 residues. Losses at the gene ends were 5 bases for V and 10 bases for J; bases not matched to a gene: 4. Here immunoSEQ multiplex PCR was the method, and the copy in TCRdb shows in-frame clones only, minus some. Counted here are around 92,000 clones, about 83% occurring once; the ten biggest clones make up 6% to 9.5%.

This specimen consisted of PBMCs, obtained from a glioma patient treated with radiotherapy, temozolomide or both. This chain uses TRBV6-5 with TRBJ2-1, with 11 nucleotides matching TRBD2. This sequence originates from a woman in her fifties or sixties with glioma. CDR3 sequence: CASSSLAGGEQFF. In nucleotides, the CDR3 is TGTGCCAGCAGTAGCCTAGCGGGGGGAGAGCAGTTCTTC.